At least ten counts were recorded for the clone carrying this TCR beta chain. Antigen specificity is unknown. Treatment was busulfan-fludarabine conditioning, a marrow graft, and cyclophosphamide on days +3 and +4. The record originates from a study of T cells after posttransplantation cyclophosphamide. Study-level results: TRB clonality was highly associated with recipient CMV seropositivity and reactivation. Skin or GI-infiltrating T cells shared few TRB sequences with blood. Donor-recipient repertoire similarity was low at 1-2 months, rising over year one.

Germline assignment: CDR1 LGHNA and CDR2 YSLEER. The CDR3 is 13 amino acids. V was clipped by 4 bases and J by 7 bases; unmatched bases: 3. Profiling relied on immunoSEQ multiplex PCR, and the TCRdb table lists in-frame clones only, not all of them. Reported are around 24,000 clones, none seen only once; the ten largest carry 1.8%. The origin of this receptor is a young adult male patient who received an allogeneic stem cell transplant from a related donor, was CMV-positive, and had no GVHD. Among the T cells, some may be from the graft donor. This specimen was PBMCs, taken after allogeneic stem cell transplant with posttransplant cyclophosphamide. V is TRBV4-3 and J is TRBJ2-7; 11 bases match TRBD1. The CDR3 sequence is CASSRDRGSEQYF. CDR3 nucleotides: TGCGCCAGCAGCCGGGACAGGGGGAGTGAGCAGTACTTC.